The clone carrying this T cell receptor (beta chain) was counted only a few times. The CDR3 loop spans 14 amino acids. The V gene lost 3 bases and the J gene lost 6 bases, with 12 bases spanning the gap. CDR1 is LNHDA, CDR2 SQIVND, per germline (reference sequence). These data come from a study of cytomegalovirus exposure and HLA in healthy donors. Both 60 Vbeta primers and 13 Jbeta primers went into the PCR. Generated by immunoSEQ multiplex PCR, the TCRdb table keeps only in-frame clones and is missing some. Of around 140,000 clones listed, 70% to 80% are singletons. The receptor comes from a woman aged 55-69 years in good health and CMV-seronegative. This chain links TRBV19 with TRBJ1-5, with D unresolved. The sequenced sample consisted of PBMCs. CDR3 amino acids: CASSIGVALQPQHF. CDR3 bases: TGTGCCAGTAGTATCGGGGTAGCCCTTCAGCCCCAGCATTTT.